The 30 T cell receptor beta chains in this list originate from one sample, sequenced in a study of graft-versus-host responses after intestinal transplantation. Processed graft tissue released its intraepithelial and lamina propria lymphocytes. The assay was immunoSEQ multiplex PCR, and TCRdb's table has in-frame clones only and misses some. The sample includes about 8,000 clones, 74% of them seen just once. The sample consisted of ileum tissue, taken 494 days after intestinal transplant. The receptors originated from a human patient who received an intestinal transplant, so some T cells may come from the graft donor.

The V gene is TRBV28, the J gene TRBJ2-5, with D hard to call. CDR3 size: 14 residues. Trimming removed 4 bases at V and 7 bases at J, with 16 bases between. Germline V CDR1 and CDR2: MDHEN, SYDVKM. This CDR3 reads CASSWGQNSGTQYF. The CDR3 DNA sequence: TGTGCCAGCAGTTGGGGTCAAAATTCCGGGACCCAGTACTTC. The complete variable domain, with remaining parts taken from reference TRBV28 and TRBJ2-5, reads DVKVTQSSRYLVKRTGEKVFLECVQDMDHENMFWYRQDPGLGLRLIYFSYDVKMKEKGDIPEGYSVSREKKERFSLILESASTNQTSMYLCASSWGQNSGTQYFGPGTRLLVL.

The gene calls are TRBV4-2 and TRBJ1-4; D is ambiguous. Trimming cost V 0 bases and J 0 bases, with 8 bases left between them. From germline, CDR1 is LGHNA and CDR2 YNFKEQ. CDR3 length: 16 amino acids. CDR3 residues: CASSQEGRTTNEKLFF. Written as DNA, the CDR3 is TGTGCCAGCAGCCAAGAAGGCCGCACAACTAATGAAAAACTGTTTTTT.

The chain links TRBV6-5 to TRBJ2-1; 12 nucleotides agree with TRBD2. CDR1 is MNHEY, CDR2 SVGAGI, per germline. The CDR3 has 15 amino acids. Trimming at V came to 0 bases and at J to 10 bases, leaving 4 bases not matched to a gene. The CDR3 DNA follows: TGTGCCAGCAGTTACTCTCTAGCGGGAGGGGGAGAGCAGTTCTTC. This codes for CASSYSLAGGGEQFF.

The CDR3 protein is CASKDRGGSSYEQYF. For the CDR3, the DNA is TGTGCCAGTAAAGACAGAGGCGGGTCCTCCTACGAGCAGTACTTC. The chain links TRBV19 to TRBJ2-7; either TRBD1 or TRBD2 may supply D (5 bases each). The germline V and J ends were trimmed by 7 bases and 0 bases, with 16 bases remaining between them. Germline CDR1 LNHDA, CDR2 SQIVND (reference sequence). This CDR3 comprises 15 residues.

The chain employs TRBV6-1 and TRBJ2-4; TRBD2 aligns across 9 bases. The CDR3 runs 15 residues. Germline V gene sequence: CDR1 MNHNS, CDR2 SASEGT. V shed 2 bases, J shed 1 base, and the junction held 0 bases outside the gene matches. CDR3 sequence reads: CASSESGGAKNIQYF. In nucleotides, the CDR3 is TGTGCCAGCAGTGAAAGCGGGGGGGCCAAAAACATTCAGTACTTC.

In its sample, this clone was seen a few times. This sequence joins TRBV7-9 and TRBJ1-3; no reliable D call. CDR3 length: 14 amino acids. Trimming took 11 bases from V and 0 from J, leaving 14 bases between them. Germline V gives CDR1 SEHNR, CDR2 FQNEAQ (reference sequence). CDR3 in DNA: TGTGCCGGGATGGGTGAGGTCTCTGGAAACACCATATATTTT. Translating gives CAGMGEVSGNTIYF. Based on the CDR3 plus reference TRBV7-9 and TRBJ1-3, the full variable domain is DTGVSQNPRHKITKRGQNVTFRCDPISEHNRLYWYRQTLGQGPEFLTYFQNEAQLEKSRLLSDRFSAERPKGSFSTLEIQRTEQGDSAMYLCAGMGEVSGNTIYFGEGSWLTVV.

The chain uses TRBV5-1 and TRBJ2-5; D remains ambiguous. The ends were cut back, 0 bases at V and 2 bases at J, with 8 bases in the middle. The length of the CDR3 is 14 residues. In germline, CDR1 is SGHRS, CDR2 YFSETQ. CDR3 bases: TGCGCCAGCAGCTTGGTCCAGCCTCAAGAGACCCAGTACTTC. Translation gives CASSLVQPQETQYF.

This rearrangement joins TRBV6-1 to TRBJ2-7; TRBD2 matches 15 bases. Germline V gene data show CDR1 as MNHNS and CDR2 as SASEGT. The ends lost 8 bases at V and 6 bases at J; junction bases unmatched: 2. CDR3 length: 13 amino acids. The CDR3 DNA sequence: TGTGCCAGCGGGACTAGCGGGAGGCCCGAGCAGTACTTC. Protein product: CASGTSGRPEQYF.

V gene TRBV7-9 combines with J gene TRBJ2-3; 7 bases line up with TRBD2. Per germline, CDR1 SEHNR and CDR2 FQNEAQ (reference sequence). Germline trimming cut 5 bases from V and 2 bases from J; bases unmatched to any gene: 10. The CDR3 covers 16 residues. CDR3 DNA: TGTGCCAGCAGCGTAGGGACTATGGGATTCACAGATACGCAGTATTTT. It translates to CASSVGTMGFTDTQYF.

This chain connects TRBV19 to TRBJ1-5, with TRBD1 identical over 8 bases. The CDR3 runs to 15 residues. The V gene's germline CDR1 is LNHDA and CDR2 SQIVND (reference sequence). J gave up 10 bases and V 3 bases, and 11 bases lay outside the gene matches. For the CDR3, the DNA is TGTGCCAGTAGTATGGTTCGACAGGGGAACAGCCCCCAGCATTTT. Residues: CASSMVRQGNSPQHF. The full variable domain, completed using reference TRBV19 and TRBJ1-5, is DGGITQSPKYLFRKEGQNVTLSCEQNLNHDAMYWYRQDPGQGLRLIYYSQIVNDFQKGDIAEGYSVSREKKESFPLTVTSAQKNPTAFYLCASSMVRQGNSPQHFGDGTRLSIL.

The V call is TRBV7-9, the J call TRBJ1-5; 10 nucleotides match TRBD1. The germline V gene has CDR1 SEHNR and CDR2 FQNEAQ (reference sequence). The trim removed 7 bases at V and 9 bases at J, leaving 6 bases unmatched. The CDR3 covers 13 residues. The DNA of the CDR3 is TGTGCCAGCACAGGACAGGGGGACGGGCCCCAGCATTTT. The encoded protein is CASTGQGDGPQHF.

The chain uses TRBV7-9 and TRBJ2-2; D is undetermined. The germline CDR1 and CDR2 sequences are SEHNR and FQNEAQ (reference sequence). Trimming took off 4 bases at V and 2 bases at J, with 2 bases between the two ends. The CDR3 has 12 residues. DNA for the CDR3: TGTGCCAGCAGCTACAACACCGGGGAGCTGTTTTTT. Protein: CASSYNTGELFF.

The rearrangement uses TRBV5-1 and TRBJ2-5; TRBD2 matches 10 bases. The CDR3 spans 13 residues. Germline-derived CDR1 and CDR2 are SGHRS and YFSETQ. The trim removed 7 bases at V and 5 bases at J, leaving 5 bases unmatched. The CDR3 loop is CASGAGGQETQYF. The CDR3 DNA is TGCGCCAGCGGAGCGGGGGGGCAGGAGACCCAGTACTTC.

This clone was recorded once. The V gene is TRBV5-4, the J gene TRBJ2-3; TRBD2 matches 11 bases. CDR1 is SGHNT, CDR2 YYREEE, per germline (reference sequence). The CDR3 covers 17 residues. The trim removed 0 bases at V and 3 bases at J, leaving 6 bases unmatched. Here the CDR3 reads CASSLGTSGRRTDTQYF. As DNA, the CDR3 is TGTGCCAGCAGCTTGGGTACTAGCGGGAGAAGAACAGATACGCAGTATTTT.

The chain couples TRBV18 to TRBJ2-3; 10 bases line up with TRBD2. This CDR3 region has 17 residues. After removal of 5 bases from V and 0 bases from J, the junction contained 8 bases not matched to a gene. Germline V CDR1 and CDR2: KGHSH, LQKENI. CDR3 in amino acids: CASSIAGGRSSTDTQYF. CDR3 DNA sequence: TGTGCCAGCTCAATAGCGGGAGGCCGTTCTAGCACAGATACGCAGTATTTT. Looking up the rest from reference TRBV18 and TRBJ2-3 gives the full variable domain: NAGVMQNPRHLVRRRGQEARLRCSPMKGHSHVYWYRQLPEEGLKFMVYLQKENIIDESGMPKERFSAEFPKEGPSILRIQQVVRGDSAAYFCASSIAGGRSSTDTQYFGPGTRLTVL.

About this clone itself: A read error may explain this, as a much larger clone is one base away. Other DNA sequences within the sample encode an identical CDR3. The J gene is TRBJ2-5, the V gene TRBV11-2; the match to TRBD2 covers 11 bases. The CDR3 is 16 amino acids. CDR1 and CDR2 (germline): SGHAT, FQNNGV. With 5 bases clipped from V and 3 bases from J, the junction kept 8 bases outside the gene matches. The CDR3 bases are TGTGCCAGCAGCAAACGACTAGCGGGATTTGAAGAGACCCAGTACTTC. It specifies CASSKRLAGFEETQYF.

CDR3 sequence reads: CASSSNTNEQFF. The CDR3 DNA is TGTGCCAGCAGTTCAAATACGAATGAGCAGTTCTTC. The chain is built from TRBV6-4 and TRBJ2-1; no clear D. Trimming took off 5 bases at V and 7 bases at J, with 9 bases between the two ends. The CDR3 is made up of 12 amino acids. Germline lookup yields CDR1 MRHNA and CDR2 SNTAGT.

This chain uses TRBV28 with TRBJ1-1; no reliable D call. The ends were cut back, 5 bases at V and 1 base at J, with 8 bases in the middle. The CDR3 spans 13 residues. The germline CDR1 and CDR2 sequences are MDHEN and SYDVKM. The CDR3 loop is CASSPYKNTEAFF. CDR3 bases: TGTGCCAGCAGTCCCTACAAGAACACTGAAGCTTTCTTT.

This clone has just a few counts. The V gene is TRBV10-3, the J gene TRBJ2-1; the match to TRBD2 covers 9 bases. With 3 bases clipped from V and 6 bases from J, the junction kept 6 bases outside the gene matches. Germline CDR1 ENHRY, CDR2 SYGVKD. The CDR3 is 15 residues long. This CDR3 is CAISDSGRGGNEQFF. The CDR3 DNA follows: TGTGCCATCAGTGATAGCGGGAGAGGGGGCAATGAGCAGTTCTTC.

This clone has a handful of counts. This chain uses TRBV4-1 with TRBJ1-4; 9 bases agree with TRBD1. Trimming removed 5 bases from V and 4 bases from J; junction bases left unmatched: 8. Looked up from germline, CDR1 is MGHRA and CDR2 is YSYEKL. The CDR3 totals 16 residues. The chain's CDR3 is CASSSGTGKGNEKLFF. CDR3 nucleotides: TGCGCCAGCAGCTCCGGGACAGGGAAGGGTAATGAAAAACTGTTTTTT.

The gene calls are TRBV28 and TRBJ2-7; D call uncertain. The CDR3 covers 11 residues. Germline CDR1 and CDR2: MDHEN and SYDVKM. Trimming left V 6 bases short and J 3 bases short, with 6 bases between. CDR3 sequence: CASSQYYEQYF. CDR3 DNA sequence: TGTGCCAGCAGCCAATACTACGAGCAGTACTTC.

This clone appeared a single time. This sequence joins TRBV7-2 and TRBJ2-3; D uncertain. CDR1 and CDR2 from the germline V gene are SGHTA and FQGNSA. This CDR3 has 12 residues. Trimming left V 1 base short and J 6 bases short, with 5 bases between. The CDR3 loop reads CASSLVSDTQYF. CDR3 sequence (DNA): TGTGCCAGCAGCTTAGTTTCGGATACGCAGTATTTT.

Regarding this clone: A read error may account for a junction end that differs from germline. J is TRBJ2-2 and V is TRBV7-7; no firm D call. This CDR3 contains 14 residues. The germline CDR1 and CDR2 sequences are SSHAT and FNYEAQ (reference sequence). CDR3 residues: CASSTGVNTGELFF. CDR3 in DNA: TGTGCTAGCAGCACTGGGGTGAACACCGGGGAGCTGTTTTTT. Filled out from reference TRBV7-7 and TRBJ2-2, the complete variable domain reads GAGVSQSPRYKVTKRGQDVTLRCDPISSHATLYWYQQALGQGPEFLTYFNYEAQPDKSGLPSDRFSAERPEGSISTLTIQRTEQRDSAMYRCASSTGVNTGELFFGEGSRLTVL.

About this clone: The sample holds other DNA sequences that translate to the same CDR3. The rearrangement links TRBV28 to TRBJ2-5, with a tentative D call TRBD1 (6 bases). Per germline, CDR1 MDHEN and CDR2 SYDVKM. V lost 8 bases and J 5 bases, leaving 15 bases between the germline ends. The CDR3 has 13 amino acids. Written as DNA, the CDR3 is TGTGCCAGCGGAAAACAGGGATGGGAGACCCAGTACTTC. Translation: CASGKQGWETQYF.

DNA for the CDR3: TGTGCCAGCAGCGTCGGTTCGGGACTAGAATCCTACGAGCAGTACTTC. It is translated as CASSVGSGLESYEQYF. The chain has TRBV9 and TRBJ2-7; 8 bases agree with TRBD2. This CDR3 contains 16 residues. Looked up from germline, CDR1 is SGDLS and CDR2 is YYNGEE. The junction had 8 bases not matched to a gene; V was cut back by 2 bases and J by 1 base.

The rearrangement links TRBV12-5 to TRBJ2-1; D uncertain. This CDR3 comprises 13 residues. CDR1 and CDR2 from the germline V gene are LGHNT and FRNRAP. Between the trimmed V and J ends, which lost 3 bases and 3 bases, there was a span of 6 bases. The chain's CDR3 is CASGFSSYNEQFF. The CDR3 DNA reads TGTGCTAGTGGTTTCAGCAGCTACAATGAGCAGTTCTTC.

The sample holds a few counts of this clone. The rearrangement links TRBV28 to TRBJ2-7, with a tentative D call TRBD1 (6 bases). This CDR3 spans 14 amino acids. From germline, CDR1 is MDHEN and CDR2 SYDVKM. V was pared by 4 bases and J by 5 bases, with 15 bases between. The CDR3 loop reads CASSSGGQWHEQYF. CDR3 DNA: TGTGCCAGCAGTTCTGGCGGACAGTGGCACGAGCAGTACTTC.

The chain uses TRBV28 and TRBJ1-6, with D possibly TRBD1 on 5 matching bases. The ends were cut back, 1 base at V and 7 bases at J, with 8 bases in the middle. Germline loops: CDR1 MDHEN, CDR2 SYDVKM. CDR3 length equals 14 residues. CDR3 sequence: CASSLYGGNSPLHF. The CDR3 DNA sequence: TGTGCCAGCAGTTTATATGGGGGGAATTCACCCCTCCACTTT.

The gene calls are TRBV5-1 and TRBJ2-3, with TRBD2 as a possible D gene (6 bases). This CDR3 has 13 amino acids. Germline CDR1 and CDR2: SGHRS and YFSETQ. Trimming removed 0 bases from V and 5 bases from J, with 7 bases in between. CDR3 sequence: CASSLAGGDTQYF. Written as DNA, the CDR3 is TGCGCCAGCAGCTTGGCCGGGGGAGATACGCAGTATTTT.

This clone was observed a handful of times. This chain links TRBV6-5 with TRBJ1-1; no firm D call. V dropped 2 bases and J dropped 5 bases, with 12 bases sitting between them. Germline CDR1 reads MNHEY; CDR2 reads SVGAGI. There are 14 residues in the CDR3. The CDR3 region is CASSYLEAGTEAFF. The CDR3 DNA follows: TGTGCCAGCAGTTACCTCGAGGCTGGGACTGAAGCTTTCTTT.